This TCR beta chain was sequenced during a study of cytomegalovirus exposure and HLA in healthy donors. J gave up 5 bases and V 4 bases, and 8 bases lay outside the gene matches. This CDR3 comprises 15 residues. Germline loops: CDR1 SGHRS, CDR2 YFSETQ. Remarks on this clone: Its matching antigen is unknown.

Study-wide results and limits: A link between a missense DCLRE1C variant and TCR beta V- and J-gene trimming emerged from a later analysis. In an earlier analysis, productive rearrangement rates for most beta V segments clustered near 87% or 30%.

PCR employed 60 Vbeta and 13 Jbeta primers. Original handling: Later reanalysis found 80 million or so unique TCR beta chains, around 9.9 million of them shared. Here immunoSEQ multiplex PCR was the method, and the copy in TCRdb shows in-frame clones only, minus some. V and J calls and clone size are as listed in that table; D and trimming were resolved from the DNA. In the table there are roughly 77,000 clones, about 78% of which are singletons. The sequenced material came from PBMCs. The chain recombines TRBV5-1 with TRBJ2-2; 7 bases line up with TRBD2. This clonotype was sampled from a woman between 40 and 50 years old in good health and CMV-seropositive. CDR3 in amino acids: CASSPLLGGTGELFF. The CDR3 DNA sequence: TGCGCCAGCAGCCCCCTGTTGGGGGGGACCGGGGAGCTGTTTTTT.